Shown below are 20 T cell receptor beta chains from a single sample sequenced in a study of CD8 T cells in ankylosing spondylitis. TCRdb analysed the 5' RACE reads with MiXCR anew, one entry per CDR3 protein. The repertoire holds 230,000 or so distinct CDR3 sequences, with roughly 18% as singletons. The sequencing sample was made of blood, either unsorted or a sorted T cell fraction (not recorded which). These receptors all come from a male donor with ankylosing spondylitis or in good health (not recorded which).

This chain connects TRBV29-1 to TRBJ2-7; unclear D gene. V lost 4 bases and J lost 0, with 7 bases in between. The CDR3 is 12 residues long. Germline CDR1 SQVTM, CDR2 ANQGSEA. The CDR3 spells CSVAHHSYEQYF. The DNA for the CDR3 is TGCAGCGTTGCACACCACTCCTACGAGCAGTACTTC.

In DNA form, the CDR3 reads TGCGCCAGCAGCCAGACTAGAGCCTACGAGCAGTACTTC. Residues: CASSQTRAYEQYF. V gene TRBV4-1 combines with J gene TRBJ2-7; D is perhaps TRBD2 (6 bases). Trimming pared 3 bases from V and 2 bases from J, leaving 8 bases between. CDR1 is MGHRA, CDR2 YSYEKL, per germline. The CDR3 extends over 13 amino acids.

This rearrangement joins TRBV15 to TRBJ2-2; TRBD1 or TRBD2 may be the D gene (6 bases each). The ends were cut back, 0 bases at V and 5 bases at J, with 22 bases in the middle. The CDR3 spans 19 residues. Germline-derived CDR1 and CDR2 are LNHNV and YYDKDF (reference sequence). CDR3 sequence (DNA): TGTGCCACCAGCAGAGAGATAGGGTTCGGCGGAGGGGGGACCGGGGAGCTGTTTTTT. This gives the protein CATSREIGFGGGGTGELFF.

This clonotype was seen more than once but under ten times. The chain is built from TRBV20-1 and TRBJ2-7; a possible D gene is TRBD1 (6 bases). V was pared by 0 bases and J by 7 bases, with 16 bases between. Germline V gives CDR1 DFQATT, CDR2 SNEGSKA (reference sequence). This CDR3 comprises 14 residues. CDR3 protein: CSAREWLAGVEQYF. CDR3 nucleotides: TGCAGTGCTAGAGAGTGGCTAGCAGGGGTTGAGCAGTACTTC.

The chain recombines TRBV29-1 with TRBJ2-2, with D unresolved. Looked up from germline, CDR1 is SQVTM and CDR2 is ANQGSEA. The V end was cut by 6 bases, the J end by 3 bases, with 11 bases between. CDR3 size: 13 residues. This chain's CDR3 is CSVTRADTGELFF. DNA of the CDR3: TGCAGCGTAACCCGGGCCGACACCGGGGAGCTGTTTTTT.

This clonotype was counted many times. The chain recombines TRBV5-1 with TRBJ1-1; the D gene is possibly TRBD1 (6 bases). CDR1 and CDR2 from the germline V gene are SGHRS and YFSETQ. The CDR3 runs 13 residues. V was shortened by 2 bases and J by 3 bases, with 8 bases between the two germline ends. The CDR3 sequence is CASSFGGYTEAFF. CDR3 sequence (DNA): TGCGCCAGCAGCTTCGGGGGCTACACTGAAGCTTTCTTT.

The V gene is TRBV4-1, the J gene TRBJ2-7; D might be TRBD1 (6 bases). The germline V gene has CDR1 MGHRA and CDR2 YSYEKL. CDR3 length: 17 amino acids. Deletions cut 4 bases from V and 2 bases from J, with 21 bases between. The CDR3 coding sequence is TGCGCCAGCAGCCCGTCCGGAAGCAGGGGCCCGCCCTACGAGCAGTACTTC. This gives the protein CASSPSGSRGPPYEQYF.

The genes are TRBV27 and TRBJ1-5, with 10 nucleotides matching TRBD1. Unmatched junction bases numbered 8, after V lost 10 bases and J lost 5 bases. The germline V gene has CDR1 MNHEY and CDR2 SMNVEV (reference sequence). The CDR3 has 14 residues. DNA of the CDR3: TGTGCCACCCAGGACAGGGGGGTGGATCAGCCCCAGCATTTT. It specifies CATQDRGVDQPQHF.

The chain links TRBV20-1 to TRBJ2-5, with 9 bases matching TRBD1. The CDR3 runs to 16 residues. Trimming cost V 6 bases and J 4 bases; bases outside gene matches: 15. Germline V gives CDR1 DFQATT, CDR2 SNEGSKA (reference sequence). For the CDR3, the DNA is TGCAGTGCAACCTCCCCGGGACAGGGTATGGGAGAGACCCAGTACTTC. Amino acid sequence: CSATSPGQGMGETQYF.

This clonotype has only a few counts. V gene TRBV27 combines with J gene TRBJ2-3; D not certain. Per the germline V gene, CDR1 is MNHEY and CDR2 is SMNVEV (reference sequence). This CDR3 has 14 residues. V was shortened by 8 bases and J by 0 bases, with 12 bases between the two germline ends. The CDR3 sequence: CASFASPSTDTQYF. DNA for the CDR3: TGTGCCAGCTTTGCATCTCCCAGCACAGATACGCAGTATTTT.

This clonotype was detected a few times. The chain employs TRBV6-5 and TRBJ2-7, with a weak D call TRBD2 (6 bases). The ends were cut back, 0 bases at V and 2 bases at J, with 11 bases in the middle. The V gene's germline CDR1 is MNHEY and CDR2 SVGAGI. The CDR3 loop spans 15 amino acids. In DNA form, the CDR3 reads TGTGCCAGCAGTTACTCGAACGGAGGGGCCTACGAGCAGTACTTC. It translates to CASSYSNGGAYEQYF.

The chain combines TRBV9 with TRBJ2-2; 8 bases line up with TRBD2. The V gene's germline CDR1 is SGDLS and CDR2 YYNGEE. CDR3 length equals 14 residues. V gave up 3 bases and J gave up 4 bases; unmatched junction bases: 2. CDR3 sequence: CASSAGGGTGELFF. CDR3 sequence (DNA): TGTGCCAGCAGCGCGGGGGGGGGCACCGGGGAGCTGTTTTTT. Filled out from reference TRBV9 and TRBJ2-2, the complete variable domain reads DSGVTQTPKHLITATGQRVTLRCSPRSGDLSVYWYQQSLDQGLQFLIQYYNGEERAKGNILERFSAQQFPDLHSELNLSSLELGDSALYFCASSAGGGTGELFFGEGSRLTVL.

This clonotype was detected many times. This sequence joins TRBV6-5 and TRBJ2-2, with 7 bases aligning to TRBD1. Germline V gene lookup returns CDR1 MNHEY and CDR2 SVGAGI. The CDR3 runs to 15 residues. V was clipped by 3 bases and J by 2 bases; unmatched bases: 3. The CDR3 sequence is CASSYRQGNTGELFF. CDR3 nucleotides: TGTGCCAGCAGTTATCGACAGGGTAACACCGGGGAGCTGTTTTTT.

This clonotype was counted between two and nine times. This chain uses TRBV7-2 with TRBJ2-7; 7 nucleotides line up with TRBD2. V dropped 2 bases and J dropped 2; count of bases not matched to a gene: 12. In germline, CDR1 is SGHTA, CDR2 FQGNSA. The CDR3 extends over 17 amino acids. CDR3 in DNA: TGTGCCAGCAGCTTACTAGCGGAGGCGACCAGCACCTACGAGCAGTACTTC. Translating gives CASSLLAEATSTYEQYF.

The CDR3 DNA reads as TGTGCCAGCAGTTTCTGGCGGGATTCCTACAATGAGCAGTTCTTC. Its translation: CASSFWRDSYNEQFF. The V call is TRBV12-3 or TRBV12-4, the J call TRBJ2-1; tentatively, D is TRBD2 (6 bases). CDR3 length: 15 residues. Trimming pared 3 bases from V and 1 base from J, leaving 10 bases between.

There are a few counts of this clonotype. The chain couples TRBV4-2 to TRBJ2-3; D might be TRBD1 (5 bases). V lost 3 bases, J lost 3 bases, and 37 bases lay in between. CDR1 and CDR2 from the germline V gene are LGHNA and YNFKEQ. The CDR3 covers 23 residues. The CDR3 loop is CASSQENRPRVYWRTNATDTQYF. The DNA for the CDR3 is TGTGCCAGCAGCCAGGAAAACCGGCCCAGGGTATATTGGCGGACCAATGCGACAGATACGCAGTATTTT.

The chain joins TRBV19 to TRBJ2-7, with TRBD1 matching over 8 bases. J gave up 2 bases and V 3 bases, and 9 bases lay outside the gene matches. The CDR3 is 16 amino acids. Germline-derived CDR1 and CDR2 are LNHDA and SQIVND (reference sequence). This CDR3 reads CASSIDPGTGTYEQYF. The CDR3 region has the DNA TGTGCCAGTAGTATCGACCCCGGGACAGGTACCTACGAGCAGTACTTC.

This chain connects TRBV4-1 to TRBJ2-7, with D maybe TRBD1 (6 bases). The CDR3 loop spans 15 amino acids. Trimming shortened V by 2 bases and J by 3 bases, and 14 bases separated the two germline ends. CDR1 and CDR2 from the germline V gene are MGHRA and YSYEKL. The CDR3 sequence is CASSQPLQGSYEQYF. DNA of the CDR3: TGCGCCAGCAGCCAACCACTGCAGGGGAGCTACGAGCAGTACTTC.

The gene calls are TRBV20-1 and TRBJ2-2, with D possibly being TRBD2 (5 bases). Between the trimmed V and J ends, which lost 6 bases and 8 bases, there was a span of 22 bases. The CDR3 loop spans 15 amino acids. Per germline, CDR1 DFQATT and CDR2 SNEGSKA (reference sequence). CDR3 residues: CSAPLAGVDGGELFF. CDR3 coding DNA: TGCAGTGCGCCCCTAGCCGGAGTAGATGGAGGGGAGCTGTTTTTT.

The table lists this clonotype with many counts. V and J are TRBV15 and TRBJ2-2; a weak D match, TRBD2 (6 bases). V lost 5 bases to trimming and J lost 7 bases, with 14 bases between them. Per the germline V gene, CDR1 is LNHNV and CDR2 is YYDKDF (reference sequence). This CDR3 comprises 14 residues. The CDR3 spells CATSDGSEIGELFF. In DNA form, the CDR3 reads TGTGCCACCAGCGACGGGAGCGAGATCGGGGAGCTGTTTTTT.